This note documents a single T cell receptor beta chain sequence. The source of the sample is a study of blood T cell repertoires in COVID-19. On the study more broadly: The study drew acute and convalescent COVID-19 samples from the United States, Italy and Spain.

As processed by the authors: By means of reference gene primer amplification, nucleated cell counts were estimated. Assay used: immunoSEQ multiplex PCR; TCRdb lists only in-frame clones, some missing. V and J calls and clone size are as listed in that table; D and trimming were resolved from the DNA. The sample lists tens of thousands of clones, 88% seen once, with approximately 9.7% in the top ten. CDR3 length: 15 residues. CDR1 and CDR2 (germline): SGHRS, YFSETQ. V shed 0 bases and J shed 8 bases, with 15 bases lying between them. Input material: peripheral blood. The TCR comes from a human donor in a cohort sampled during active COVID-19. J is TRBJ2-1 and V is TRBV5-1, with unresolved D. The CDR3 nucleotides read TGCGCCAGCAGCTTGGAGGAGTACTTAGGCCATGAGCAGTTCTTC. It translates to CASSLEEYLGHEQFF.